The rows below give T cell receptor beta chains drawn from one sample of a study of T cell responses to AZD1222 COVID-19 vaccine. Only in-frame clones appear in the TCRdb table, and some are missing; sequencing was by immunoSEQ multiplex PCR. The table lists about 79,000 clones, 89% of them singletons, with roughly 30% in the top ten. The specimen comprised peripheral blood, sampled 28 days after the second AZD1222 dose. The receptor set was obtained from an adult who received the AZD1222 COVID-19 vaccine. Both conserved end residues are part of each CDR3. Fields, in order: clone size, V gene, D gene, J gene, CDR3 length, CDR3 DNA, CDR3 protein. D genes are given only for firm matches. Expanded clones get a size class; other rows say once, few or many, or leave the size out.

clone size: once; V gene: TRBV6-5; D gene: NA; J gene: TRBJ2-6; CDR3 length: 15; CDR3 DNA: TGTGCCAGCAGTTCTGGATGGTCTGGGGCCAACGTCCTGACTTTC; CDR3 protein: CASSSGWSGANVLTF
clone size: once; V gene: TRBV4-2; D gene: NA; J gene: TRBJ2-1; CDR3 length: 13; CDR3 DNA: TGTGCCAGCAGCCAGCGGAGGGACAATGAGCAGTTCTTC; CDR3 protein: CASSQRRDNEQFF
clone size: NA; V gene: TRBV19; D gene: NA; J gene: TRBJ1-1; CDR3 length: 16; CDR3 DNA: TGTGCCAGTAGCCCCGGGGCAGGGAGGCTGAACACTGAAGCTTTCTTT; CDR3 protein: CASSPGAGRLNTEAFF
clone size: NA; V gene: TRBV7-8; D gene: TRBD1; J gene: TRBJ2-7; CDR3 length: 13; CDR3 DNA: TGTGCCAGCAGCTTAGATCGACAGGGTGGGCAGTACTTC; CDR3 protein: CASSLDRQGGQYF
clone size: NA; V gene: TRBV12-3/TRBV12-4; D gene: NA; J gene: TRBJ2-2; CDR3 length: 13; CDR3 DNA: TGTGCCAGCAGTTTTTCTTTCACCGGGGAGCTGTTTTTT; CDR3 protein: CASSFSFTGELFF
clone size: NA; V gene: TRBV9; D gene: NA; J gene: TRBJ2-3; CDR3 length: 14; CDR3 DNA: TGTGCCAGCAGCGCCCCGAGGGAACCAAATACGCAGTATTTT; CDR3 protein: CASSAPREPNTQYF
clone size: NA; V gene: TRBV6-6; D gene: NA; J gene: TRBJ2-5; CDR3 length: 11; CDR3 DNA: TGTGCCAGCTCAGAGCAAGAGACCCAGTACTTC; CDR3 protein: CASSEQETQYF
clone size: NA; V gene: TRBV28; D gene: NA; J gene: TRBJ1-1; CDR3 length: 14; CDR3 DNA: TGTGCCAGCAGTTCTATTCAGGGAAGAACTGAAGCTTTCTTT; CDR3 protein: CASSSIQGRTEAFF
clone size: NA; V gene: TRBV2; D gene: NA; J gene: TRBJ2-2; CDR3 length: 12; CDR3 DNA: TGTGCCAGCAAAAGGGGAGCTGGGGAGCTGTTTTTT; CDR3 protein: CASKRGAGELFF
clone size: few; V gene: TRBV2; D gene: NA; J gene: TRBJ1-1; CDR3 length: 14; CDR3 DNA: TGTGCCAGCAGTCGAGGTGGGTCGGTTCTTTGGGCTTTCTTT; CDR3 protein: CASSRGGSVLWAFF
clone size: NA; V gene: TRBV19; D gene: NA; J gene: TRBJ1-2; CDR3 length: 14; CDR3 DNA: TGTGCCAGTAGTGTACAGGGCGGCGGCTATGGCTACACCTTC; CDR3 protein: CASSVQGGGYGYTF
clone size: NA; V gene: TRBV10-3; D gene: NA; J gene: TRBJ1-1; CDR3 length: 14; CDR3 DNA: TGTGCCATCAGCCCGGGGCGGGAGAACACTGAAGCTTTCTTT; CDR3 protein: CAISPGRENTEAFF
clone size: NA; V gene: TRBV5-1; D gene: NA; J gene: TRBJ2-7; CDR3 length: 14; CDR3 DNA: TGCGCCAGCAGCTTGGTCGCGGGTTCGGACGAGCAGTACTTC; CDR3 protein: CASSLVAGSDEQYF
clone size: NA; V gene: TRBV7-9; D gene: NA; J gene: TRBJ1-3; CDR3 length: 15; CDR3 DNA: TGTGCCAGCAGCTCAGGTCGGGGGCCTGGAAACACCATATATTTT; CDR3 protein: CASSSGRGPGNTIYF
clone size: NA; V gene: TRBV5-1; D gene: NA; J gene: TRBJ2-1; CDR3 length: 11; CDR3 DNA: TGCGCCAGCAGCTTGCGGGATGAGCAGTTCTTC; CDR3 protein: CASSLRDEQFF
clone size: NA; V gene: TRBV9; D gene: TRBD2; J gene: TRBJ2-7; CDR3 length: 16; CDR3 DNA: TGTGCCAGCAGCGTTTCCGCGACTAGCGGGACTTCGAGGCAGTACTTC; CDR3 protein: CASSVSATSGTSRQYF
clone size: NA; V gene: TRBV28; D gene: NA; J gene: TRBJ2-7; CDR3 length: 15; CDR3 DNA: TGTGCCAGCAGTTTGTTTATAGGTCTTGCCTACGAGCAGTACTTC; CDR3 protein: CASSLFIGLAYEQYF
clone size: NA; V gene: TRBV20-1; D gene: NA; J gene: TRBJ2-2; CDR3 length: 14; CDR3 DNA: TGCAGTGCTAGTCTAGACAGTAACACCGGGGAGCTGTTTTTT; CDR3 protein: CSASLDSNTGELFF
clone size: NA; V gene: TRBV2; D gene: TRBD1; J gene: TRBJ2-7; CDR3 length: 14; CDR3 DNA: TGTGCCACCGCCCGGGACAGAATCACCTACGAGCAGTACTTC; CDR3 protein: CATARDRITYEQYF
clone size: NA; V gene: TRBV6-5; D gene: TRBD1; J gene: TRBJ2-7; CDR3 length: 15; CDR3 DNA: TGTGCCAGCAGTACCCGACAGGGTACCCCGAAGAAGCAGTACTTC; CDR3 protein: CASSTRQGTPKKQYF